Following are 22 T cell receptor beta chains from one sample sequenced in a study of blood T cell repertoires in COVID-19. Assay: immunoSEQ multiplex PCR; the TCRdb copy retains only in-frame clones and omits some. The repertoire includes 70,000 to 90,000 clones, around 80% of them detected once, and more than 15% sits in the top ten. The specimen was peripheral blood. All receptors derive from a woman aged 55-70 years with acute or convalescent COVID-19.

V and J are TRBV13 and TRBJ2-3; TRBD2 matches at 12 bases. V lost 5 bases to trimming and J lost 5 bases; unmatched junction nucleotides: 8. This CDR3 contains 16 residues. The germline gives CDR1 PRHDT, CDR2 FYEKMQ (reference sequence). The chain's CDR3 is CASSRTGTSGRDTQYF. CDR3 DNA: TGTGCCAGCAGCCGAACCGGGACTAGCGGGCGAGATACGCAGTATTTT. The full variable domain, rest sourced from reference TRBV13 and TRBJ2-3, is AAGVIQSPRHLIKEKRETATLKCYPIPRHDTVYWYQQGPGQDPQFLISFYEKMQSDKGSIPDRFSAQQFSDYHSELNMSSLELGDSALYFCASSRTGTSGRDTQYFGPGTRLTVL.

V gene TRBV5-1 combines with J gene TRBJ1-2; 10 bases are a match to TRBD1. Trimming cost V 4 bases and J 6 bases; bases outside gene matches: 9. The CDR3 consists of 15 residues. CDR1 is SGHRS, CDR2 YFSETQ, per germline. CDR3 in DNA: TGCGCCAGCAGCGTCGACAGGGGGCCGGTTAATGGCTACACCTTC. Translation gives CASSVDRGPVNGYTF. Supplemented by reference TRBV5-1 and TRBJ1-2, the full variable domain reads KAGVTQTPRYLIKTRGQQVTLSCSPISGHRSVSWYQQTPGQGLQFLFEYFSETQRNKGNFPGRFSGRQFSNSRSEMNVSTLELGDSALYLCASSVDRGPVNGYTFGSGTRLTVV.

V gene TRBV21-1 combines with J gene TRBJ2-3; the table's D gene call, TRBD2, was not cross checked with the DNA. TRBV21-1 is reported as a pseudogene. This CDR3 has 17 amino acids. DNA of the CDR3: TGTGCCAGCAGCAAAGCGGGTGGCGGGAGGCGCACAGATACGCAGTATTTT. Translating gives CASSKAGGGRRTDTQYF.

The chain joins TRBV20-1 to TRBJ1-2; TRBD1 matches at 8 bases. The length of the CDR3 is 11 residues. J was trimmed by 6 bases and V by 4 bases; bases with no gene match: 1. Per the germline V gene, CDR1 is DFQATT and CDR2 is SNEGSKA (reference sequence). The CDR3: CSAKTGDGYTF. The CDR3 nucleotides read TGCAGTGCTAAGACAGGGGATGGCTACACCTTC.

This clone is a singleton in its sample. The gene calls are TRBV5-1 and TRBJ2-7, with a possible D match to TRBD1 (5 bases). The CDR3 sequence is 14 residues long. Trimming pared 7 bases from V and 3 bases from J, leaving 17 bases between. Looked up from germline, CDR1 is SGHRS and CDR2 is YFSETQ. This CDR3 reads CASGPSAGNYEQYF. For the CDR3, the DNA is TGCGCCAGCGGACCGTCGGCAGGGAACTACGAGCAGTACTTC.

This clone was found once. The V call is TRBV10-3, the J call TRBJ1-1; tentatively, D is TRBD1 (5 bases). Germline-derived CDR1 and CDR2 are ENHRY and SYGVKD. The CDR3 totals 16 residues. The V gene lost 3 bases and the J gene lost 0 bases, with 14 bases spanning the gap. The CDR3 loop reads CAISERSQGLNTEAFF. In DNA form, the CDR3 reads TGTGCCATCAGTGAACGAAGTCAGGGCCTGAACACTGAAGCTTTCTTT.

This chain joins TRBV5-5 and TRBJ2-7; perhaps TRBD2 as D (5 bases). V was pared by 4 bases and J by 4 bases, with 9 bases between. This CDR3 has 12 residues. Germline V gene lookup returns CDR1 SGHKS and CDR2 YYEKEE (reference sequence). CDR3 DNA sequence: TGTGCCAGCAGCCCGGGGTCGTACGAGCAGTACTTC. Translating it yields CASSPGSYEQYF.

The chain carries TRBV24-1 and TRBJ1-1; a weak D match, TRBD1 (6 bases). This CDR3 region has 13 residues. The germline V and J ends were trimmed by 6 bases and 1 base, with 8 bases remaining between them. Germline CDR1 is KGHDR and CDR2 is SFDVKD. The CDR3 sequence is CATSRGKNTEAFF. The CDR3 DNA sequence: TGTGCCACCAGTAGGGGGAAGAACACTGAAGCTTTCTTT.

The rearrangement joins TRBV7-2 to TRBJ2-1; D might be TRBD1 (5 bases). Between the trimmed V and J ends, which lost 0 bases and 6 bases, there was a span of 12 bases. The CDR3 is 15 amino acids. Germline CDR1 reads SGHTA; CDR2 reads FQGNSA. The CDR3 loop is CASSLAPGWGNEQFF. The CDR3 DNA follows: TGTGCCAGCAGCTTAGCCCCAGGGTGGGGCAATGAGCAGTTCTTC.

The chain recombines TRBV5-1 with TRBJ2-7; D is unclear. This CDR3 has 11 residues. V was shortened by 5 bases and J by 2 bases, with 5 bases between the two germline ends. Germline V CDR1 and CDR2: SGHRS, YFSETQ. CDR3 nucleotides: TGCGCCAGCAGAGACACCTACGAGCAGTACTTC. Amino acids: CASRDTYEQYF.

The chain has TRBV6-5 and TRBJ1-4, with D uncertain. Germline V CDR1 and CDR2: MNHEY, SVGAGI. The V and J ends lost 6 bases and 4 bases respectively, with 9 bases between them. This CDR3 has 13 residues. The DNA for the CDR3 is TGTGCCAGCAGCCGGGGAAATAATGAAAAACTGTTTTTT. It is translated as CASSRGNNEKLFF.

The gene calls are TRBV27 and TRBJ2-7, with D tentatively TRBD1 (6 bases). The V end was cut by 5 bases, the J end by 3 bases, with 11 bases between. Germline assignment: CDR1 MNHEY and CDR2 SMNVEV (reference sequence). The CDR3 sequence is 13 residues long. DNA of the CDR3: TGTGCCAGCAGTCCAGGGGTGTACTACGAGCAGTACTTC. This translates into CASSPGVYYEQYF.

The gene calls are TRBV28 and TRBJ2-2, with D perhaps TRBD1 (5 bases). CDR1 is MDHEN, CDR2 SYDVKM, per germline. V lost 8 bases and J lost 3, with 16 bases in between. This CDR3 has 15 residues. The CDR3, as DNA: TGTGCCAGCCTCCCGGGTGACAGTTACACCGGGGAGCTGTTTTTT. Translated: CASLPGDSYTGELFF.

The rearrangement uses TRBV30 and TRBJ1-4; D gene uncertain. The V and J ends lost 5 bases and 4 bases respectively, with 8 bases between them. This CDR3 is 12 amino acids long. The germline gives CDR1 GTSNPN, CDR2 SVGIG (reference sequence). The CDR3 DNA follows: TGTGCCTGGGGCGGAGGTAATGAAAAACTGTTTTTT. Encoded protein: CAWGGGNEKLFF.

This chain links TRBV4-3 with TRBJ1-2, with 9 positions matching TRBD1. V trimming: 0 bases; J trimming: 3 bases; junction bases outside the gene matches: 17. The CDR3 is 20 amino acids. CDR1 is LGHNA, CDR2 YSLEER, per germline. The CDR3 DNA sequence: TGCGCCAGCAGCCAAGATTCGAGACAGGGGGATATGGGGCGCCACTATGGCTACACCTTC. It yields the protein CASSQDSRQGDMGRHYGYTF.

The DNA for the CDR3 is TGCGCCAGCAGTGAGTCGACCGGAGGGCCTGCAGAGACCCAGTACTTC. Protein sequence: CASSESTGGPAETQYF. This chain links TRBV10-1 with TRBJ2-5, with a weak D call TRBD2 (6 bases). CDR1 and CDR2 from the germline V gene are WNHNN and SYGVQD (reference sequence). The CDR3 spans 16 residues. Trimming removed 0 bases from V and 4 bases from J, with 15 bases in between.

This chain uses TRBV11-2 with TRBJ2-3; weak D call: TRBD1 (6 bases). This CDR3 has 14 residues. The germline CDR1 and CDR2 sequences are SGHAT and FQNNGV. Trimming removed 3 bases at V and 5 bases at J, with 12 bases between. CDR3 nucleotide sequence: TGTGCCAGCAGCTTCTTGCCCAGGGGAGATACGCAGTATTTT. Translated: CASSFLPRGDTQYF.

The chain employs TRBV11-3 and TRBJ2-1, with 7 bases that match TRBD2. Germline-derived CDR1 and CDR2 are SGHNT and YENEEA. V lost 0 bases to trimming and J lost 3 bases; unmatched junction nucleotides: 5. This CDR3 spans 16 amino acids. CDR3 amino acids: CASSLEGSGVYNEQFF. Written as DNA, the CDR3 is TGTGCCAGCAGCTTAGAAGGCAGCGGGGTCTACAATGAGCAGTTCTTC.

V is TRBV9 and J is TRBJ2-3; possible D gene TRBD2, 6 bases. This CDR3 spans 16 amino acids. Germline loops: CDR1 SGDLS, CDR2 YYNGEE. V was pared by 3 bases and J by 2 bases, with 16 bases between. CDR3 region: CASSAQAGHLTDTQYF. The CDR3, as DNA: TGTGCCAGCAGCGCCCAAGCGGGCCACCTCACAGATACGCAGTATTTT.

The chain combines TRBV5-1 with TRBJ1-2, with 10 bases fitting TRBD1. The CDR3 is 15 amino acids. CDR1 SGHRS and CDR2 YFSETQ come from the germline V gene. V dropped 0 bases and J dropped 4; count of bases not matched to a gene: 3. CDR3 DNA: TGCGCCAGCAGCTTGGAGGGGACAGGGGCCTATGGCTACACCTTC. This sequence encodes CASSLEGTGAYGYTF.

The gene calls are TRBV6-4 and TRBJ1-2, with 9 bases fitting TRBD1. Looked up from germline, CDR1 is MRHNA and CDR2 is SNTAGT. V shed 5 bases, J shed 6 bases, and the junction held 10 bases outside the gene matches. This CDR3 is built from 15 residues. The CDR3 DNA follows: TGTGCCAGCAGTATTTCCCGGGACAGGGAAGATGGCTACACCTTC. Protein: CASSISRDREDGYTF.

The gene calls are TRBV12-3 or TRBV12-4 and TRBJ1-1; TRBD1 matches 8 bases. Unmatched junction bases numbered 3, after V lost 11 bases and J lost 1 base. The CDR3 totals 12 residues. CDR3 protein: CALGTGNTEAFF. The CDR3 bases are TGTGCCCTAGGGACAGGGAACACTGAAGCTTTCTTT.